Presented here are 6 T cell receptor beta chains from one specimen sequenced in a study of cytomegalovirus exposure and HLA in healthy donors. PCR involved 60 Vbeta and 13 Jbeta primers. Data came from immunoSEQ multiplex PCR; TCRdb stores just in-frame clones and leaves some out. The table includes around 170,000 clones, around three quarters detected once. Input material: PBMCs. Every receptor here comes from a woman aged 25 to 39 in good health and CMV-seronegative.

The CDR3 spells CAWSMLLGQGWGEQYF. CDR3 nucleotides: TGTGCCTGGAGCATGTTGCTGGGACAGGGGTGGGGCGAGCAGTACTTC. The chain combines TRBV30 with TRBJ2-7; 10 bases are shared with TRBD1. The CDR3 runs 16 residues. In germline, CDR1 is GTSNPN, CDR2 SVGIG (reference sequence). V trimming: 3 bases; J trimming: 6 bases; junction bases outside the gene matches: 14.

This clone was counted between two and nine times. This chain links TRBV5-8 with TRBJ1-5, with 7 bases fitting TRBD1. Germline loops: CDR1 SGHTS, CDR2 YDEGEE. The CDR3 contains 15 residues. With V trimmed by 5 bases and J by 4 bases, 9 bases remained unmatched. Written as DNA, the CDR3 is TGTGCCAGCAGTCCGGGACAGAACCCTAATCAGCCCCAGCATTTT. This sequence encodes CASSPGQNPNQPQHF.

V is TRBV28 and J is TRBJ1-5; TRBD1 is a possible D gene (6 bases). V lost 2 bases, J lost 6 bases, and 14 bases lay in between. This CDR3 is built from 15 residues. Germline CDR1 reads MDHEN; CDR2 reads SYDVKM. The chain's CDR3 is CASSLNRELSQPQHF. The CDR3 region has the DNA TGTGCCAGCAGTTTAAACAGGGAATTAAGTCAGCCCCAGCATTTT.

This clone was picked up a small number of times. V is TRBV5-6 and J is TRBJ2-1; 8 nucleotides align to TRBD1. The CDR3 spans 16 residues. CDR1 and CDR2 from the germline V gene are SGHDT and YYEEEE. The V and J ends lost 3 bases and 3 bases, in that order; junction bases with no gene match: 8. CDR3 in DNA: TGTGCCAGCAGCTCTGACAGGGGCCAGCTCTACAATGAGCAGTTCTTC. Translated: CASSSDRGQLYNEQFF. Full variable domain (remainder filled in from reference TRBV5-6 and TRBJ2-1): DAGVTQSPTHLIKTRGQQVTLRCSPKSGHDTVSWYQQALGQGPQFIFQYYEEEERQRGNFPDRFSGHQFPNYSSELNVNALLLGDSALYLCASSSDRGQLYNEQFFGPGTRLTVL.

The gene calls are TRBV30 and TRBJ2-7; 7 nucleotides agree with TRBD2. The CDR3 spans 16 residues. CDR1 is GTSNPN, CDR2 SVGIG, per germline (reference sequence). J was trimmed by 0 bases and V by 8 bases; bases with no gene match: 16. CDR3 sequence reads: CARGPAGNIPSYEQYF. The CDR3 coding sequence is TGTGCCCGAGGCCCAGCGGGAAACATTCCCTCCTACGAGCAGTACTTC. The full variable domain, completed using reference TRBV30 and TRBJ2-7, is SQTIHQWPATLVQPVGSPLSLECTVEGTSNPNLYWYRQAAGRGLQLLFYSVGIGQISSEVPQNLSASRPQDRQFILSSKKLLLSDSGFYLCARGPAGNIPSYEQYFGPGTRLTVT.

The V gene is TRBV5-1, the J gene TRBJ1-1, with 9 bases that match TRBD1. V gave up 3 bases and J gave up 6 bases; unmatched junction bases: 12. CDR1 is SGHRS, CDR2 YFSETQ, per germline. CDR3 length equals 16 residues. CDR3 sequence (DNA): TGCGCCAGCAGCTCCCGGGACAGGGAAGAAGGTCCTGAAGCTTTCTTT. Its translation is CASSSRDREEGPEAFF.